This T cell receptor (beta chain) originates from a study of blood T cell repertoires in COVID-19. Produced via immunoSEQ multiplex PCR; TCRdb's table is partial and in-frame only. The table has about 200,000 clones, 88% seen once. There are 14 residues in the CDR3. The V gene's germline CDR1 is SEHNR and CDR2 FQNEAQ (reference sequence). The V end lost 2 bases, the J end lost 5 bases, and 9 bases lay between the germline ends. This rearrangement joins TRBV7-9 to TRBJ1-4; D is undetermined. The sequence derives from a human donor in a cohort sampled during active COVID-19. Sequenced input: peripheral blood. The CDR3 DNA sequence: TGTGCCAGCAGCTTACGGACTGAAAATGAAAAACTGTTTTTT. This translates into CASSLRTENEKLFF.